This T cell receptor (beta chain) was profiled in a study of T cell responses to AZD1222 COVID-19 vaccine. CDR1 is SEHNR and CDR2 is FQNEAQ in the germline V gene (reference sequence). The CDR3 runs to 16 residues. Trimming removed 4 bases at V and 3 bases at J, with 16 bases between. Only in-frame clones appear in the TCRdb table, and some are missing; sequencing was by immunoSEQ multiplex PCR. The sample holds about 150,000 clones, approximately 86% seen once. General study results and limits: Reportedly, nearly half of unique spike TCRs recognized epitopes outside B.1.351/B.1.1.7 mutations.

Details on this clone: Its antigen is undetermined.

The clonotype was recovered from an adult who had recovered from COVID-19. Material: peripheral blood, obtained after recovery from COVID-19. This chain joins TRBV7-9 and TRBJ1-5; D unclear. The CDR3 is CASSSYGGGVNQPQHF. The CDR3 region has the DNA TGTGCCAGCAGCTCGTATGGTGGCGGGGTCAATCAGCCCCAGCATTTT.